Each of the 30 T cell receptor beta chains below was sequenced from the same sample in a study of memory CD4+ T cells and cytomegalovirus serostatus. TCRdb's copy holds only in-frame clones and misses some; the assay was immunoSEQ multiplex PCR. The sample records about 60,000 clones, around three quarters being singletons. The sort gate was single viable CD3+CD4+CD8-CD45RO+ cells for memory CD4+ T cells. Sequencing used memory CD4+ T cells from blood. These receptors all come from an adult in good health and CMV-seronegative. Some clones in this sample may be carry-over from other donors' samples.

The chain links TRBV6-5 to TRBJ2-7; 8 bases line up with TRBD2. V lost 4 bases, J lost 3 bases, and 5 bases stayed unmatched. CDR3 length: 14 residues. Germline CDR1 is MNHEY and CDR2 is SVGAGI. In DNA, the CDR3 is TGTGCCAGCAGTTCGGTAGCGGGGTTCTACGAGCAGTACTTC. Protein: CASSSVAGFYEQYF.

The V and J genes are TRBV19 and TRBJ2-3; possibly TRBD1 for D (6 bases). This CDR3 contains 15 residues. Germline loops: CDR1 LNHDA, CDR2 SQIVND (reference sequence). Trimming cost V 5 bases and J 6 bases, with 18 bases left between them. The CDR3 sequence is CASSFATGLMDTQYF. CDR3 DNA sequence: TGTGCCAGTAGTTTCGCGACAGGTCTAATGGATACGCAGTATTTT.

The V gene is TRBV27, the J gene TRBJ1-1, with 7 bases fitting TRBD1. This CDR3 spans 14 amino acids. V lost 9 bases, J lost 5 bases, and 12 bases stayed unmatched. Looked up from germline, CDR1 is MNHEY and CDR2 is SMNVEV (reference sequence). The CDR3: CASHPQGVGTEAFF. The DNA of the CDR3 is TGTGCCAGTCATCCCCAGGGGGTTGGAACTGAAGCTTTCTTT.

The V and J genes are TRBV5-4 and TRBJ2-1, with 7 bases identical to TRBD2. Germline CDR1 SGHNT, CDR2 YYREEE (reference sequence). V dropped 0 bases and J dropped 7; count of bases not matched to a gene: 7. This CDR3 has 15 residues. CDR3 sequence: CASSLAIWGGNEQFF. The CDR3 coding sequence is TGTGCCAGCAGCTTGGCCATATGGGGGGGGAATGAGCAGTTCTTC.

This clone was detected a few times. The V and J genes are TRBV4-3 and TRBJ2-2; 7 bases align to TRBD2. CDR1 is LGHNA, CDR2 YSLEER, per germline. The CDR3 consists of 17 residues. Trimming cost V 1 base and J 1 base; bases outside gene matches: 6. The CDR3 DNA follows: TGCGCCAGCAGCCAAGGGGGGGGTGCCGGGAACACCGGGGAGCTGTTTTTT. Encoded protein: CASSQGGGAGNTGELFF.

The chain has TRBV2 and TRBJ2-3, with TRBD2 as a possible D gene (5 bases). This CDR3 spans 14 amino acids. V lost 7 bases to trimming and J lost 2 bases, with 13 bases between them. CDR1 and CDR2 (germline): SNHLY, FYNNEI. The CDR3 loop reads CASISTTYTDTQYF. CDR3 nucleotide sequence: TGTGCCAGCATTTCGACTACTTACACAGATACGCAGTATTTT.

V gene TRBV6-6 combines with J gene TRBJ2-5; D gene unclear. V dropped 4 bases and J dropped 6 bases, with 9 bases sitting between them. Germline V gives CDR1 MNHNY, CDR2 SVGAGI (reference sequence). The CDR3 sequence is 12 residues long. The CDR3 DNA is TGTGCCAGCAGTTCCGTCGAACAGACCCAGTACTTC. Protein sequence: CASSSVEQTQYF.

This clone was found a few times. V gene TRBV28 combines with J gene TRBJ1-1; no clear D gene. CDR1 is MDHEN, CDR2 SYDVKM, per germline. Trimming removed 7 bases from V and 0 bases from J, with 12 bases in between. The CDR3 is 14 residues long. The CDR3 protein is CASNSGQLNTEAFF. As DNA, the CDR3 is TGTGCCAGCAATTCTGGGCAGTTGAACACTGAAGCTTTCTTT.

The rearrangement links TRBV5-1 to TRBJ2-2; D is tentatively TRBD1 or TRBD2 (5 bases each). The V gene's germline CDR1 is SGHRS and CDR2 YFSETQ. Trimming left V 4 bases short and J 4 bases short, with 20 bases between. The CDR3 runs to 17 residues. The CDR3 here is CASSPLVGASATGELFF. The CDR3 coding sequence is TGCGCCAGCAGCCCCCTGGTCGGGGCCTCGGCCACCGGGGAGCTGTTTTTT.

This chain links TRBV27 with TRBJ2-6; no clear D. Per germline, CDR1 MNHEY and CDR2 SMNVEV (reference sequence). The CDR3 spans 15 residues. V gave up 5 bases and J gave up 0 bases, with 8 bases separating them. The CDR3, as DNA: TGTGCCAGCAGTCTCAAGGTCTCTGGGGCCAACGTCCTGACTTTC. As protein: CASSLKVSGANVLTF.

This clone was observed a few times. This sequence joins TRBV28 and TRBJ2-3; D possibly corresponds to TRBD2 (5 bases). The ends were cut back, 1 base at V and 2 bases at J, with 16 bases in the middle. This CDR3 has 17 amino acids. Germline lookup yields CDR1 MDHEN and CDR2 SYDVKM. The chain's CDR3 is CASSLSLTSLFTDTQYF. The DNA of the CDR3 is TGTGCCAGCAGTTTATCCCTAACTAGTTTATTCACAGATACGCAGTATTTT.

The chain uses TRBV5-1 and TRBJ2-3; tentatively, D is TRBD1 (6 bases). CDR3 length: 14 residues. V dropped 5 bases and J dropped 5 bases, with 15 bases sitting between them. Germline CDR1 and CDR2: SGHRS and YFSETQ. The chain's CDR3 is CASRQGGPEDTQYF. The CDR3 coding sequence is TGCGCCAGCAGACAGGGTGGGCCGGAAGATACGCAGTATTTT.

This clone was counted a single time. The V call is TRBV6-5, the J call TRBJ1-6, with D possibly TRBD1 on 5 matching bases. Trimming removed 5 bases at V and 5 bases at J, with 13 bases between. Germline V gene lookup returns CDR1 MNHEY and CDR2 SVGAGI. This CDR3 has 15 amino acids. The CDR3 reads CASSRAGRNNSPLHF. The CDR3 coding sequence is TGTGCCAGCAGTCGGGCAGGGAGAAATAATTCACCCCTCCACTTT.

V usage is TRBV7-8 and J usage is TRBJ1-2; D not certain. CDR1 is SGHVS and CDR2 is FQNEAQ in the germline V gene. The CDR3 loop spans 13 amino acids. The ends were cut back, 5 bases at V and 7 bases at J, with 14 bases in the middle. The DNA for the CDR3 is TGTGCCAGCAGCCGCGAGGTATGGGGTGGCTACACCTTC. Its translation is CASSREVWGGYTF. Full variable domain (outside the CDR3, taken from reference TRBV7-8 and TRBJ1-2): GAGVSQSPRYKVAKRGQDVALRCDPISGHVSLFWYQQALGQGPEFLTYFQNEAQLDKSGLPSDRFFAERPEGSVSTLKIQRTQQEDSAVYLCASSREVWGGYTFGSGTRLTVV.

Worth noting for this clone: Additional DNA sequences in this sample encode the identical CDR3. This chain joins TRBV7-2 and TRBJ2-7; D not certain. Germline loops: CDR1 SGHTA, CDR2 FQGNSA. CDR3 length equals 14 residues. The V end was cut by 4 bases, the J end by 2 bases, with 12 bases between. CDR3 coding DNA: TGTGCCAGCAGCTCCGCTGGTGGTGCCTACGAGCAGTACTTC. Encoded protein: CASSSAGGAYEQYF.

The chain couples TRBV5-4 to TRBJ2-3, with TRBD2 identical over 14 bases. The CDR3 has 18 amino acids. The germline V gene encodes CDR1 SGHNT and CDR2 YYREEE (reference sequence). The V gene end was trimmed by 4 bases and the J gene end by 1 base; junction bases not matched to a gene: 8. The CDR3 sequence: CASSTGTSGGKGTDTQYF. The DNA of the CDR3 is TGTGCCAGCAGCACCGGGACTAGCGGGGGCAAGGGCACAGATACGCAGTATTTT.

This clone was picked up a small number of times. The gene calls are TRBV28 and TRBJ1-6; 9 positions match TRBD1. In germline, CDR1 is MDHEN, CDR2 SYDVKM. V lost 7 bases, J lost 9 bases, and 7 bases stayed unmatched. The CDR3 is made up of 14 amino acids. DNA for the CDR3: TGTGCCAGCACCGGGGGACAGGGCATTTCACCCCTCCACTTT. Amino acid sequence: CASTGGQGISPLHF.

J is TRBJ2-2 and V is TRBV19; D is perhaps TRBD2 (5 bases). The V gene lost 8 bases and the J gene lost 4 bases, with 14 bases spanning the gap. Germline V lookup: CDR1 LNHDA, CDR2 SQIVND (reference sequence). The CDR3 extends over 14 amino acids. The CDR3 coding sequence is TGTGCCAGTCGTTCACCTGGAGGCACCGGGGAGCTGTTTTTT. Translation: CASRSPGGTGELFF.

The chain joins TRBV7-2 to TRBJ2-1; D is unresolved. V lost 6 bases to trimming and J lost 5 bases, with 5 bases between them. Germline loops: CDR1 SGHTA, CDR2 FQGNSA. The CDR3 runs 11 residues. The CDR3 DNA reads TGTGCCAGCAGTCCCGACAATGAGCAGTTCTTC. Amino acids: CASSPDNEQFF.

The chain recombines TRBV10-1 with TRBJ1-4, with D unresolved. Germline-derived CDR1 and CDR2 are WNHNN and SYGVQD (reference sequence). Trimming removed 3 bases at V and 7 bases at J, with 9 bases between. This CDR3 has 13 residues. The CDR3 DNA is TGCGCCAGCAGTGAAGGGCCGGGTGAAAAACTGTTTTTT. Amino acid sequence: CASSEGPGEKLFF.

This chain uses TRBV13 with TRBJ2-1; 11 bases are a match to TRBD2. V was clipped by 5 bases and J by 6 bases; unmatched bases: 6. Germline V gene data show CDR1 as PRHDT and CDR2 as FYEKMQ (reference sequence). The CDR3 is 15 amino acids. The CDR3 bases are TGTGCCAGCAGCAAACTAGCGGGAGTCCCCAATGAGCAGTTCTTC. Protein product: CASSKLAGVPNEQFF.

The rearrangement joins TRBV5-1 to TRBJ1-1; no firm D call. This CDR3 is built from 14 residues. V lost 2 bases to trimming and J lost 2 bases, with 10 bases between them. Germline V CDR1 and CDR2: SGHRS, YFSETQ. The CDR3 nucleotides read TGCGCCAGCAGCTTAACGCCGGGAAACACTGAAGCTTTCTTT. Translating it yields CASSLTPGNTEAFF.

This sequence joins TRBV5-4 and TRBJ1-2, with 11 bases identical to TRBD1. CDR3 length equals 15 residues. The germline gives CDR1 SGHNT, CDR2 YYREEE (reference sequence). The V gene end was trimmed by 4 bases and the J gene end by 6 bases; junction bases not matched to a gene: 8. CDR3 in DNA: TGTGCCAGCAGCACCAAGGACAGGGGGCTTCATGGCTACACCTTC. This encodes CASSTKDRGLHGYTF. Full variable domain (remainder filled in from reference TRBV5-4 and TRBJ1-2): ETGVTQSPTHLIKTRGQQVTLRCSSQSGHNTVSWYQQALGQGPQFIFQYYREEENGRGNFPPRFSGLQFPNYSSELNVNALELDDSALYLCASSTKDRGLHGYTFGSGTRLTVV.

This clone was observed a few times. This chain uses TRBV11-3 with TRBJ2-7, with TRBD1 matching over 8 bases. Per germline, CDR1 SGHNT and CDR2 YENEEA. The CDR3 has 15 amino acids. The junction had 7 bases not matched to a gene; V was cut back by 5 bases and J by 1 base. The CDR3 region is CASSLGQGSSYEQYF. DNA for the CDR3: TGTGCCAGCAGCCTCGGACAGGGATCTTCCTACGAGCAGTACTTC.

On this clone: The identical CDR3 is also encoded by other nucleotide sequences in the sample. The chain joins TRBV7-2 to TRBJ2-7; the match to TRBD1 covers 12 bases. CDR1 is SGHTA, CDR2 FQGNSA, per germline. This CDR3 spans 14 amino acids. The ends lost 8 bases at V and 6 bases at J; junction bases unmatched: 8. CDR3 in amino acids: CASGYRDRGREQYF. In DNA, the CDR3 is TGTGCCAGCGGATATCGGGACAGGGGGCGCGAGCAGTACTTC.

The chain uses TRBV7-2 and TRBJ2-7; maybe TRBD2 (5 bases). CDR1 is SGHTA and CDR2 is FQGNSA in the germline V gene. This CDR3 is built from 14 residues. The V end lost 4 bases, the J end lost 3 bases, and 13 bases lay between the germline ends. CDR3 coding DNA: TGTGCCAGCAGCTCAAGGACTGAGCGCTACGAGCAGTACTTC. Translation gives CASSSRTERYEQYF.

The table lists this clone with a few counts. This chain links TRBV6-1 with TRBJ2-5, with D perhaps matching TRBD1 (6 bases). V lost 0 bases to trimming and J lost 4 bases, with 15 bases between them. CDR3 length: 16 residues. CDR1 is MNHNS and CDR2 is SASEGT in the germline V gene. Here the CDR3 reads CASSEALSGRGETQYF. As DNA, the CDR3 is TGTGCCAGCAGTGAAGCTCTTTCCGGCAGGGGAGAGACCCAGTACTTC.

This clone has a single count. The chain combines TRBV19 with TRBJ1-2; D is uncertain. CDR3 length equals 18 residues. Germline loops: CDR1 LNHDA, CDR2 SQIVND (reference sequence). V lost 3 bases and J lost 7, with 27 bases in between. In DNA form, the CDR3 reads TGTGCCAGTAGTATGCCGCGGGCGCGTATTTATCTGGAGGGTGGCTACACCTTC. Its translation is CASSMPRARIYLEGGYTF.

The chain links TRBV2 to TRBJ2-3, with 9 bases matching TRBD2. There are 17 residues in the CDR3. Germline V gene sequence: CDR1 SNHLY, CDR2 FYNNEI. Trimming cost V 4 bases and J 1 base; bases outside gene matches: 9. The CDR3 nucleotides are TGTGCCAGCAGTGTAACCTCGAGCGGGAGGCGCACAGATACGCAGTATTTT. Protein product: CASSVTSSGRRTDTQYF.

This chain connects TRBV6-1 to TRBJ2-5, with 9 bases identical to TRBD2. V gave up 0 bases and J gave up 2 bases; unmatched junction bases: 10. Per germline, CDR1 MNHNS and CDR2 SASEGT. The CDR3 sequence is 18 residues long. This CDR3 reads CASSEALLSAGGQETQYF. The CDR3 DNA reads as TGTGCCAGCAGTGAAGCGCTTTTGTCGGCGGGAGGGCAAGAGACCCAGTACTTC.